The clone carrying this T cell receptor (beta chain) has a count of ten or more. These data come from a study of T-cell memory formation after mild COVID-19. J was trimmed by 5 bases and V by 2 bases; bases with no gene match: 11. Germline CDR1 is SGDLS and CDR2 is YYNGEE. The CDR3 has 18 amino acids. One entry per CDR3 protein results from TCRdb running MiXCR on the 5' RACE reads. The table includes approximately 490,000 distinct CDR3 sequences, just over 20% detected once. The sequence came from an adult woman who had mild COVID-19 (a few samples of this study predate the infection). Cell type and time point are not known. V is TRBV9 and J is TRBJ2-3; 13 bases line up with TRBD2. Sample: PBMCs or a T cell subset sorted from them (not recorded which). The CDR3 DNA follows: TGTGCCAGCAGCGTTACCGGGACTAGCGGGGCCAGGGGAGATACGCAGTATTTT. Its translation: CASSVTGTSGARGDTQYF.